Below, one TCR beta chain is given with its context. This sample is part of a study of cytotoxic CD8 clonotypes in ibrutinib-treated CLL. V shed 7 bases, J shed 6 bases, and the junction held 11 bases outside the gene matches. Germline CDR1 and CDR2: ENHRY and SYGVKD. The CDR3 length is 15 residues. TCRdb keeps only in-frame clones here, not all; method: immunoSEQ multiplex PCR. The sample holds fewer than 4,500 clones, 83% seen once. Sequenced material: PBMCs, taken before ibrutinib treatment. This chain connects TRBV10-3 to TRBJ2-1; TRBD1 matches 8 bases. The sequence derives from a human donor with chronic lymphocytic leukemia. The chain's CDR3 is CAIKRGQGGGNEQFF. The CDR3 nucleotides are TGTGCCATCAAGCGAGGACAGGGAGGAGGCAATGAGCAGTTCTTC.